A selection of T cell receptor beta chains follows, all from one sample in a study of blood T cell repertoires in COVID-19. The table came from immunoSEQ multiplex PCR; TCRdb's copy has only in-frame clones and leaves some out. The data hold just over 650,000 clones, with around 90% observed a single time. The specimen sequenced was peripheral blood. Receptor source: a young woman with acute or convalescent COVID-19. Both conserved end residues are part of each CDR3. The D gene is left open where the match is weak. Clone size, where shown, is once, few, many, or a class for clones that have expanded.

D: .; size: .; V: TRBV5-5; J: TRBJ1-2; CDR3: CACGARVGPLDGYTF; DNA: TGTGCCTGTGGAGCCAGGGTGGGCCCTCTAGACGGCTACACCTTC
D: .; size: .; V: TRBV7-3; J: TRBJ2-3; CDR3: CASSPMRHSDTQYF; DNA: TGTGCCAGCAGCCCCATGCGGCATTCCGATACGCAGTATTTT
D: .; size: few; V: TRBV7-9; J: TRBJ1-4; CDR3: CASSTPKAGKATNEKLFF; DNA: TGTGCCAGCAGCACCCCTAAGGCAGGGAAAGCAACTAATGAAAAACTGTTTTTT
D: TRBD1; size: once; V: TRBV7-9; J: TRBJ1-2; CDR3: CASSLGDRPGGGYTF; DNA: TGTGCCAGCAGCTTAGGGGACAGGCCTGGGGGTGGCTACACCTTC
D: TRBD1; size: .; V: TRBV14; J: TRBJ2-2; CDR3: CASSLRTGTNTGELFF; DNA: TGTGCCAGCAGCCTGAGGACAGGGACGAACACCGGGGAGCTGTTTTTT
D: .; size: .; V: TRBV2; J: TRBJ1-1; CDR3: CASGGTGSTEAFF; DNA: TGTGCCAGCGGGGGGACTGGATCCACTGAAGCTTTCTTT
D: .; size: .; V: TRBV7-9; J: TRBJ2-7; CDR3: CASSSTGLVGYEQYF; DNA: TGTGCCAGCAGCTCCACAGGGCTCGTAGGTTACGAGCAGTACTTC
D: .; size: once; V: TRBV2; J: TRBJ1-1; CDR3: CASSSQGTEAFF; DNA: TGTGCCAGCAGTTCCCAGGGCACTGAAGCTTTCTTT
D: .; size: .; V: TRBV19; J: TRBJ1-5; CDR3: CASQRPGHSNQPQHF; DNA: TGTGCCAGTCAGCGTCCCGGCCATAGCAATCAGCCCCAGCATTTT
D: TRBD1; size: .; V: TRBV5-1; J: TRBJ1-1; CDR3: CASRTGDLNTEAFF; DNA: TGCGCCAGCAGGACAGGGGACCTGAACACTGAAGCTTTCTTT
D: .; size: .; V: TRBV7-8; J: TRBJ2-1; CDR3: CASSSRGFSSYNEQFF; DNA: TGTGCCAGCAGCTCTAGAGGGTTTAGCTCCTACAATGAGCAGTTCTTC
D: TRBD2; size: .; V: TRBV3-1/TRBV3-2; J: TRBJ2-1; CDR3: CASSPAGGPGEQFF; DNA: TGTGCCAGCAGCCCGGCGGGGGGGCCCGGGGAGCAGTTCTTC
D: .; size: .; V: TRBV25-1; J: TRBJ1-2; CDR3: CASRDTYYGYTF; DNA: TGTGCCAGCCGGGACACTTACTATGGCTACACCTTC
D: .; size: .; V: TRBV30; J: TRBJ1-4; CDR3: CAWSLRGGEHEKLFF; DNA: TGTGCCTGGAGTTTAAGGGGGGGTGAACATGAAAAACTGTTTTTT
D: .; size: .; V: TRBV10-3; J: TRBJ2-7; CDR3: CAIRMGHLYEQYF; DNA: TGTGCCATCAGGATGGGACATCTTTACGAGCAGTACTTC
D: TRBD1; size: .; V: TRBV18; J: TRBJ2-2; CDR3: CASSPGRRTGNTGELFF; DNA: TGTGCCAGCTCCCCCGGGCGGCGGACAGGGAACACCGGGGAGCTGTTTTTT